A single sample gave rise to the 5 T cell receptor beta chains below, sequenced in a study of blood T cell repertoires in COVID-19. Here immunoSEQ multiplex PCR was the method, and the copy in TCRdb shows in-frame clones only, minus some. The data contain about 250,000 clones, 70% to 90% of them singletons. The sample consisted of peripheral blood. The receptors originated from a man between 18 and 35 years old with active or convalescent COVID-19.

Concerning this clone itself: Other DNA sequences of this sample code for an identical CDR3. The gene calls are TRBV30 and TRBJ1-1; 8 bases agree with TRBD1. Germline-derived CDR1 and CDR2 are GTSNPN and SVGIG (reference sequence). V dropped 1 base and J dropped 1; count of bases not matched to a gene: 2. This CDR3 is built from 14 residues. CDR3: CAWSGDRGNTEAFF. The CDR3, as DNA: TGTGCCTGGAGTGGTGACAGGGGGAACACTGAAGCTTTCTTT. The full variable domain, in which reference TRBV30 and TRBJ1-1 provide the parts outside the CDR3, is SQTIHQWPATLVQPVGSPLSLECTVEGTSNPNLYWYRQAAGRGLQLLFYSVGIGQISSEVPQNLSASRPQDRQFILSSKKLLLSDSGFYLCAWSGDRGNTEAFFGQGTRLTVV.

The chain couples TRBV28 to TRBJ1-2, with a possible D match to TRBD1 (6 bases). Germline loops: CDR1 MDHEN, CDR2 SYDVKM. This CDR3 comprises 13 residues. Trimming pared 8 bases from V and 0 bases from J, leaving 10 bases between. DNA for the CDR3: TGTGCCAGCTTGACAGGCACTAACTATGGCTACACCTTC. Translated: CASLTGTNYGYTF.

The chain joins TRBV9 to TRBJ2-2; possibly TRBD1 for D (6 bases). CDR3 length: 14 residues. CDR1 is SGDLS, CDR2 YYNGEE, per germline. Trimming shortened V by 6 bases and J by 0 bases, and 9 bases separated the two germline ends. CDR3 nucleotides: TGTGCCAGCAAGGACAGAACGAACACCGGGGAGCTGTTTTTT. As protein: CASKDRTNTGELFF.

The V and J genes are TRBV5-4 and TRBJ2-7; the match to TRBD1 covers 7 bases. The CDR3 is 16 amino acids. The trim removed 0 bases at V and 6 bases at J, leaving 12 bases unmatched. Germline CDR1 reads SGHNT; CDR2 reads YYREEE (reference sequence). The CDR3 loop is CASSLEGTRGLGEQYF. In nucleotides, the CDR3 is TGTGCCAGCAGCTTGGAGGGGACAAGGGGGCTCGGCGAGCAGTACTTC.

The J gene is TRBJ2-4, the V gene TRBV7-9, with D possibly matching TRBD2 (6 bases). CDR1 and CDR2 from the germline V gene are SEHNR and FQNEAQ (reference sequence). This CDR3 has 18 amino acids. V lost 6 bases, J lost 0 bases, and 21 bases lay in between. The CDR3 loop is CASRGGTDVLIAKNIQYF. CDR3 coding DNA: TGTGCCAGCAGGGGGGGAACTGACGTCCTAATAGCCAAAAACATTCAGTACTTC.